This T cell receptor beta chain was recovered during a study of T cells in Graves' hyperthyroidism and ophthalmopathy. On this clonotype: Antigen: not known.

TCR beta CDR3 regions were amplified from RNA transcripts. HTBI primers drove first-round RT-PCR of the TCR CDR3. From the multiplex PCR reads, TCRdb called clonotypes with MiXCR, one entry per CDR3 protein. The table lists 200,000 or so distinct CDR3 sequences, less than 20% of them singletons. CDR1 is MGHRA and CDR2 is YSYEKL in the germline V gene. The ends were cut back, 0 bases at V and 2 bases at J, with 5 bases in the middle. The CDR3 length is 13 residues. Study outcomes and limitations: Ophthalmopathy, as predicted by the model, came a median approximately 6.5 months after the prediction.

An absence of ophthalmopathy progression within 18 months meant stable Graves' hyperthyroidism. PBMCs were obtained from about 9.9 ml fresh peripheral blood. Source material: blood. The source is a woman between 50 and 59 years old with Graves' hyperthyroidism. The rearrangement links TRBV4-1 to TRBJ2-7; no firm D call. The CDR3 region is CASSQDAAYEQYF. The CDR3 DNA sequence: TGCGCCAGCAGCCAAGACGCAGCCTACGAGCAGTACTTC.